This T cell receptor (beta chain) was captured in a study of blood T cell repertoires in COVID-19. Background on the study: The study drew acute and convalescent COVID-19 samples from the United States, Italy and Spain. Sources were T cells, B-cell-depleted T cells, or PBMCs; the material itself was cDNA or gDNA.

This clone has just one count. The CDR3 runs 16 residues. Original processing methods: By means of reference gene primer amplification, nucleated cell counts were estimated. Measured with immunoSEQ multiplex PCR; TCRdb has only the in-frame clones, and not every one. Clone size and the V and J calls come from that table; the DNA yielded D and trimming. The data contain 100,000 to 130,000 clones, about three quarters of them seen just once; the ten biggest clones take up over 4%. This receptor was obtained from a man aged 70 or older with acute or convalescent COVID-19. This rearrangement joins TRBV12-2 to TRBJ1-5; the table's D call TRBD1 went unverified against the DNA. TRBV12-2 is a documented pseudogene. Source material: peripheral blood. DNA for the CDR3: TGTGCAAGTCGCTTAGCGTCAGGGGTCTACAATCAGCCCCAGCATTTT. Translation gives CASRLASGVYNQPQHF.